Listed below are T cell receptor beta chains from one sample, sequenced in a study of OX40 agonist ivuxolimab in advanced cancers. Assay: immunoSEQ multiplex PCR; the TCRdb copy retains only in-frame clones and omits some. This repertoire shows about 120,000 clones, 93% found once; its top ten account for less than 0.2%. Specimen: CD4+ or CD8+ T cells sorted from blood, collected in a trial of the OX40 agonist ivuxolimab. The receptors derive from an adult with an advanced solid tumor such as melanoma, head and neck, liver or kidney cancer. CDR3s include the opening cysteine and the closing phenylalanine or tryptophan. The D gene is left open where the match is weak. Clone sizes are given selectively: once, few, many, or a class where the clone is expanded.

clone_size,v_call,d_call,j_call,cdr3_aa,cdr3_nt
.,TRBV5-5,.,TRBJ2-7,CASSLGAANEQYF,TGTGCCAGCAGCTTGGGGGCCGCCAACGAGCAGTACTTC
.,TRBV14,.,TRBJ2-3,CASSQDLAGANTDTQYF,TGTGCCAGCAGCCAAGATCTAGCAGGGGCAAACACAGATACGCAGTATTTT
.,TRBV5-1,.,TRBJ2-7,CASSSTLAQAYEQYF,TGCGCCAGCAGCTCCACCTTAGCGCAGGCCTACGAGCAGTACTTC
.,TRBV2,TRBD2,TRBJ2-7,CASSDRRLAYEQYF,TGTGCCAGCAGTGATCGTCGACTAGCGTACGAGCAGTACTTC
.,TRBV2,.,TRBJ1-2,CASSENTRDVIYGYTF,TGTGCCAGCAGTGAAAACACCAGGGACGTTATCTATGGCTACACCTTC
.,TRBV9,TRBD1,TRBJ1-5,CASSPGQSTGPQHF,TGTGCCAGCAGCCCGGGACAGTCTACAGGGCCCCAGCATTTT
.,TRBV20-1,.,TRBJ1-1,CSAKGLGGAFF,TGCAGTGCTAAGGGGCTCGGAGGAGCTTTCTTT
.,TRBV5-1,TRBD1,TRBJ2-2,CASSAGTGNTGELLF,TGCGCCAGCAGCGCTGGGACAGGGAACACCGGGGAGCTGCTTTTT
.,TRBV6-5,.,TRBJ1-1,CASSYSTRNGNTEAFF,TGTGCCAGCAGTTACTCGACCCGAAACGGGAACACTGAAGCTTTCTTT
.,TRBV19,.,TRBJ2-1,CASSIRRAEQFF,TGTGCCAGTAGTATACGAAGGGCGGAGCAGTTCTTC
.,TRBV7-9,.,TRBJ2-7,CASSLGGVSEQYF,TGTGCCAGCAGCTTAGGAGGGGTCTCAGAGCAGTACTTC
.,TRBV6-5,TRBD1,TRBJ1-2,CASREPGTGAGYTF,TGTGCCAGCAGGGAACCCGGGACAGGGGCTGGCTACACCTTC
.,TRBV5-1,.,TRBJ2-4,CASSPGGQTKNIQYF,TGCGCCAGCAGCCCGGGGGGACAGACGAAAAACATTCAGTACTTC
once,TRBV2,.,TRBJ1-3,CASSLQHSGNTIYF,TGTGCCAGCAGTTTACAGCACTCTGGAAACACCATATATTTT
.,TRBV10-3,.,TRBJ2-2,CATCPRMGGELFF,TGTGCCACCTGTCCGAGGATGGGCGGGGAGCTGTTTTTT
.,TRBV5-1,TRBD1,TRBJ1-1,CASGPGQAVTEAFF,TGCGCCAGCGGCCCGGGACAGGCGGTTACTGAAGCTTTCTTT
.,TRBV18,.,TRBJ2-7,CASSPYSYEQYF,TGTGCCAGCTCACCTTACTCCTACGAGCAGTACTTC
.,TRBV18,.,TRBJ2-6,CASSIQLGANVLTF,TGTGCCAGCTCAATACAGCTGGGGGCCAACGTCCTGACTTTC
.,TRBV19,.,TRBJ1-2,CATGQGPGYTF,TGTGCAACAGGGCAGGGCCCTGGCTACACCTTC
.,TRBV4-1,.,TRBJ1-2,CASSQVAGEAGYTF,TGCGCCAGCAGCCAAGTGGCTGGGGAGGCTGGCTACACCTTC
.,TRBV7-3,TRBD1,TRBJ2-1,CASSSTPAGTGSDEQFF,TGTGCCAGCAGCTCCACCCCAGCGGGGACAGGGTCTGATGAGCAGTTCTTC
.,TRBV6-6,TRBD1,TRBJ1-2,CASRATGGTNYGYTF,TGTGCCAGCAGGGCCACAGGGGGTACGAACTATGGCTACACCTTC
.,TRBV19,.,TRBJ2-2,CASNLGGPNTGELFF,TGTGCCAGTAATCTGGGCGGGCCGAACACCGGGGAGCTGTTTTTT
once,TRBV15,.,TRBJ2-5,CATKKQGWDETQYF,TGTGCCACTAAGAAACAGGGCTGGGATGAGACCCAGTACTTC
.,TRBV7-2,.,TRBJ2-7,CASSLLGLLGYEQYF,TGTGCCAGCAGCCTCCTGGGGCTCCTGGGATACGAGCAGTACTTC
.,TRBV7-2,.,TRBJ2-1,CASSPNTGTRSYNEQFF,TGTGCCAGCAGCCCCAACACCGGGACCCGCTCCTACAATGAGCAGTTCTTC
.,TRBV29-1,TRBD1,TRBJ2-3,CSVDKTGSDTQYF,TGCAGCGTTGATAAGACAGGGTCAGATACGCAGTATTTT
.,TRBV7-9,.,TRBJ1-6,CASSDQSVGSPLHF,TGTGCCAGCAGTGATCAGAGCGTTGGATCACCCCTCCACTTT
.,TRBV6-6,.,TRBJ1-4,CASSYSRDVQKLFF,TGTGCCAGCAGTTACTCGAGGGACGTCCAAAAACTGTTTTTT
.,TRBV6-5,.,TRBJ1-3,CASSYGAGAGGNTIYF,TGTGCCAGCAGTTACGGTGCGGGGGCAGGTGGAAACACCATATATTTT
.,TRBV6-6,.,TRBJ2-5,CASSYPRFETQYF,TGTGCCAGCAGTTACCCCAGGTTTGAGACCCAGTACTTC
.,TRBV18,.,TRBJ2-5,CASSPRGEETQYF,TGTGCCAGCTCACCGCGAGGGGAAGAGACCCAGTACTTC
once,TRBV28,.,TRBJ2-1,CASRVAVYNEQFF,TGTGCCAGCAGAGTAGCGGTCTACAATGAGCAGTTCTTC